The clone carrying this T cell receptor beta chain has at least ten counts. The data belong to a study of CDR3 diversity in severe acne. From the PCR reads, TCRdb called clonotypes with MiXCR, one entry per CDR3 protein. Counted here are roughly 79,000 distinct CDR3 sequences, 45% to 50% occurring once; the ten biggest clones make up roughly 11%. CDR1 SGHTA and CDR2 FQGNSA come from the germline V gene. This CDR3 spans 15 amino acids. V was shortened by 6 bases and J by 6 bases, with 18 bases between the two germline ends. The sequenced material came from blood. This chain joins TRBV7-2 and TRBJ2-1; D perhaps matches TRBD2 (7 bases). The sequence derives from a male donor with severe acne vulgaris. The CDR3 spells CASSGGGLNPNEQFF. The CDR3 DNA follows: TGTGCCAGCAGTGGCGGGGGCCTGAATCCCAATGAGCAGTTCTTC.